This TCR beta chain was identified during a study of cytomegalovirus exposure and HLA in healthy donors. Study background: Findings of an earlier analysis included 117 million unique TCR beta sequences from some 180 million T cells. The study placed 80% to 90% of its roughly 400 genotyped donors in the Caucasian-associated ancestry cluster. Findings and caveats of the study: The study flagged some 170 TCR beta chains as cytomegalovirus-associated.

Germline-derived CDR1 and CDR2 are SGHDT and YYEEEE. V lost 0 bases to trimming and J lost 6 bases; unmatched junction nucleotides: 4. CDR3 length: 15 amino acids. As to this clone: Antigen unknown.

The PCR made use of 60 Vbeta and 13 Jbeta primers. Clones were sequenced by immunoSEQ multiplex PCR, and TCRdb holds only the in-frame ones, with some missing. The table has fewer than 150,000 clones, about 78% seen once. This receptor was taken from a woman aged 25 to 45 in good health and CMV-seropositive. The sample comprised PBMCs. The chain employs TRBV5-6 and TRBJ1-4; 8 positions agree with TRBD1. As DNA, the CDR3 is TGTGCCAGCAGCTTGGAAACAGGGGGAGATGAAAAACTGTTTTTT. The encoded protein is CASSLETGGDEKLFF.